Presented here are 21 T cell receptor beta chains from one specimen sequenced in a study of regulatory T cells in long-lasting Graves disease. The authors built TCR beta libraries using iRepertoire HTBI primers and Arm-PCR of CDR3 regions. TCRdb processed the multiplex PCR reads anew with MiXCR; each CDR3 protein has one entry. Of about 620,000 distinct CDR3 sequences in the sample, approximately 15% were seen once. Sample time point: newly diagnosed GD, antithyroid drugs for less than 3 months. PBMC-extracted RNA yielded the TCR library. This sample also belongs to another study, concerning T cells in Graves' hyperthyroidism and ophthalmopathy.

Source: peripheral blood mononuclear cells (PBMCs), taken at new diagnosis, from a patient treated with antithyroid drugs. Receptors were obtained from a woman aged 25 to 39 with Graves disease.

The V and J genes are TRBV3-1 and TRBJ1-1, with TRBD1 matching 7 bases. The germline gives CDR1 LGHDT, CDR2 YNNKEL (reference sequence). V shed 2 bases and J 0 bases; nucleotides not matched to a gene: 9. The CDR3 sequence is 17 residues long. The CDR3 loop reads CASSQRQGDSMNTEAFF. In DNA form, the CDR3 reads TGTGCCAGCAGCCAAAGACAAGGGGACAGTATGAACACTGAAGCTTTCTTT.

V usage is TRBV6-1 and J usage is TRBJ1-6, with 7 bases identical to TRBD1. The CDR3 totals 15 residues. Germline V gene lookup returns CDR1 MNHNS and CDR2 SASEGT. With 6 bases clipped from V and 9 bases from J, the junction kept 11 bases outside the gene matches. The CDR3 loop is CASRTPDRESSPLHF. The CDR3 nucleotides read TGTGCCAGCAGAACCCCAGACAGGGAATCTTCACCCCTCCACTTT.

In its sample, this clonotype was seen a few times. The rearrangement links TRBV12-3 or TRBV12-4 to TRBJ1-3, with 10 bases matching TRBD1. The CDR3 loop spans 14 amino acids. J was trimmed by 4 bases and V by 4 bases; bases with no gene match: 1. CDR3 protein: CASSWTGGGNTIYF. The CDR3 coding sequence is TGTGCCAGCAGTTGGACAGGGGGGGGAAACACCATATATTTT.

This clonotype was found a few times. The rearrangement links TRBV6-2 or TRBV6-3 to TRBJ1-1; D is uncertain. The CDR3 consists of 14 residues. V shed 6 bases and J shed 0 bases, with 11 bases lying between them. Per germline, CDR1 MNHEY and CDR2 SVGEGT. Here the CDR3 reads CASRAVRMNTEAFF. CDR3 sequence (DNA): TGTGCCAGCAGGGCCGTGAGGATGAACACTGAAGCTTTCTTT.

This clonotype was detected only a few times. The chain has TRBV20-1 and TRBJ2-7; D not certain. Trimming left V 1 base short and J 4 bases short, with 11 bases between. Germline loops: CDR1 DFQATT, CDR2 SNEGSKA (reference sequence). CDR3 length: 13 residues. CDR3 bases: TGCAGTGCTAGAGTTTTAGGGCTTTACGAGCAGTACTTC. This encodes CSARVLGLYEQYF.

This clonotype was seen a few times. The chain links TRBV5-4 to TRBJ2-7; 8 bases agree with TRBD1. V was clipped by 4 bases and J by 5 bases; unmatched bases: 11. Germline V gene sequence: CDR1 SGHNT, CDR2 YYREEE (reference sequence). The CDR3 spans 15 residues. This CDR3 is CASSAGQGDIDEQYF. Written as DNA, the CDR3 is TGTGCCAGCAGCGCTGGACAGGGAGATATAGACGAGCAGTACTTC.

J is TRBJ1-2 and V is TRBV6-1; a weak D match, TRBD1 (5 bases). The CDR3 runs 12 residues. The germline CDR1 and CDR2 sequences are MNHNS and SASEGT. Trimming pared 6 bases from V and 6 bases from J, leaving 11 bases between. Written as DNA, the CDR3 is TGTGCCAGCAGGGGACGGACTGATGGCTACACCTTC. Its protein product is CASRGRTDGYTF.

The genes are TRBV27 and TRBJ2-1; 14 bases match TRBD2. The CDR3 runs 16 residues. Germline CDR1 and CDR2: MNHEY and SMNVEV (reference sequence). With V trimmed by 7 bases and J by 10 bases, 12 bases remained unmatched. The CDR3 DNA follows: TGTGCCAGCAAGTCCGGGATCGGACTAGCGGGAGGCGAGCAGTTCTTC. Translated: CASKSGIGLAGGEQFF.

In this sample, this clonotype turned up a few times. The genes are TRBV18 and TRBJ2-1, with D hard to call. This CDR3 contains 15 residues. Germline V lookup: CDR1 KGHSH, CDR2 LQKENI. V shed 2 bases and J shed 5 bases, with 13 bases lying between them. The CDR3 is CASSPLSRSNNEQFF. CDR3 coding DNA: TGTGCCAGCTCACCATTATCACGAAGCAACAATGAGCAGTTCTTC.

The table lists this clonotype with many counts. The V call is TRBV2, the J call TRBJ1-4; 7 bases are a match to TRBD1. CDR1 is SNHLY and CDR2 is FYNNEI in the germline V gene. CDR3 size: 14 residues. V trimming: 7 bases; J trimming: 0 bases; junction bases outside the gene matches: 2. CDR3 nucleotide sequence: TGTGCCAGCAACCAGGGGGCAACTAATGAAAAACTGTTTTTT. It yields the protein CASNQGATNEKLFF.

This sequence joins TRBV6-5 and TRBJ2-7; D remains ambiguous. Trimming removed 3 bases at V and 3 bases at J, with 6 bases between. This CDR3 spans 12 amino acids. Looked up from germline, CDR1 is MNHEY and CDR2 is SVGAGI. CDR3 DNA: TGTGCCAGCAGTTATAGGGACTACGAGCAGTACTTC. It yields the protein CASSYRDYEQYF.

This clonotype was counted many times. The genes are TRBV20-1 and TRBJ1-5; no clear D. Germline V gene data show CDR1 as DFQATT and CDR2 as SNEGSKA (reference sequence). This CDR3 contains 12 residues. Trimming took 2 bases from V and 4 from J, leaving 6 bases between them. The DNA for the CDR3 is TGCAGTGCTAGACCCGGGAATCAGCCCCAGCATTTT. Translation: CSARPGNQPQHF.

In DNA, the CDR3 is TGTGCCAGTAGTATCTTGGGTAGCGCCTCCTCCTACAATGAGCAGTTCTTC. Translating it yields CASSILGSASSYNEQFF. V usage is TRBV19 and J usage is TRBJ2-1; TRBD2 is a possible D gene (5 bases). Germline V gene sequence: CDR1 LNHDA, CDR2 SQIVND (reference sequence). The CDR3 is made up of 17 amino acids. Trimming cost V 3 bases and J 0 bases, with 15 bases left between them.

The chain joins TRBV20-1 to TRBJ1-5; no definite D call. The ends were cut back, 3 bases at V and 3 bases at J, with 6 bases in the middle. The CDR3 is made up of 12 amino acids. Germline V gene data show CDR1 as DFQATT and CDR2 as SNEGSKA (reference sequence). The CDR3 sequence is CSASGPNQPQHF. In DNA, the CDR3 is TGCAGTGCTAGTGGTCCCAATCAGCCCCAGCATTTT.

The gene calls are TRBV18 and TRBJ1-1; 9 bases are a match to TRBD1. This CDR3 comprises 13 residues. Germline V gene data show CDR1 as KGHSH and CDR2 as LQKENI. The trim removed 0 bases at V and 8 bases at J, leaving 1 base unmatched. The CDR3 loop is CASSPPGTGEAFF. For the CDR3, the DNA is TGTGCCAGCTCACCACCCGGGACAGGGGAAGCTTTCTTT.

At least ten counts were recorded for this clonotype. In DNA, the CDR3 is TGTGCCAGCGGGCGGGGATACAATGAGCAGTTCTTC. Protein sequence: CASGRGYNEQFF. The chain carries TRBV2 and TRBJ2-1, with D tentatively TRBD2 (6 bases). Trimming took 8 bases from V and 4 from J, leaving 9 bases between them. This CDR3 is 12 amino acids long. CDR1 is SNHLY and CDR2 is FYNNEI in the germline V gene.

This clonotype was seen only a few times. CDR3 nucleotide sequence: TGCGCCAGCAGCTTTGGGAGACAGCTGATCTCCTTCACAGATACGCAGTATTTT. This sequence encodes CASSFGRQLISFTDTQYF. This chain joins TRBV5-1 and TRBJ2-3, with D perhaps assigned TRBD1 or TRBD2 (5 bases each). CDR1 SGHRS and CDR2 YFSETQ come from the germline V gene. V lost 2 bases to trimming and J lost 2 bases, with 21 bases between them. This CDR3 has 18 amino acids.

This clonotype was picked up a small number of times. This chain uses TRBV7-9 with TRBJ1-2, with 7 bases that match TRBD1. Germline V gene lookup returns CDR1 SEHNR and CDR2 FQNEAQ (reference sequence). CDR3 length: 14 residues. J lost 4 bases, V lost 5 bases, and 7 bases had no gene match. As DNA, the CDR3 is TGTGCCAGCAGCCCACTGACAGGGACCTATGGCTACACCTTC. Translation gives CASSPLTGTYGYTF. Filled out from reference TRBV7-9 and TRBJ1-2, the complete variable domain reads DTGVSQNPRHKITKRGQNVTFRCDPISEHNRLYWYRQTLGQGPEFLTYFQNEAQLEKSRLLSDRFSAERPKGSFSTLEIQRTEQGDSAMYLCASSPLTGTYGYTFGSGTRLTVV.

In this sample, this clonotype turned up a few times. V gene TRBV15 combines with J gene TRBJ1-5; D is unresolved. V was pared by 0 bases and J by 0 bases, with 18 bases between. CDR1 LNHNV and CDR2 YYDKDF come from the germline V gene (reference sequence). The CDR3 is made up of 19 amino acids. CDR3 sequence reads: CATSRDLIRQQNSNQPQHF. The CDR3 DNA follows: TGTGCCACCAGCAGAGATCTAATTAGGCAGCAAAATAGCAATCAGCCCCAGCATTTT.

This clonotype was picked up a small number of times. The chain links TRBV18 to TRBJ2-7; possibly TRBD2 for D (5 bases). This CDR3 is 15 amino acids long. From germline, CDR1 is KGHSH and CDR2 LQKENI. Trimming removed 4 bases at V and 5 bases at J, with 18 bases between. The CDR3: CASSRQGLDSDEQYF. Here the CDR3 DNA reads TGTGCCAGCTCACGCCAAGGTCTCGATAGCGACGAGCAGTACTTC.

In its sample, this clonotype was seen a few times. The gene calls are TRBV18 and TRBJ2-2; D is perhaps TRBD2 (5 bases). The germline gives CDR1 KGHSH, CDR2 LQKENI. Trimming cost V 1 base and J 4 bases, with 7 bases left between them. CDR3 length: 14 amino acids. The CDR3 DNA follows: TGTGCCAGCTCACCACGGACTCTCACCGGGGAGCTGTTTTTT. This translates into CASSPRTLTGELFF.